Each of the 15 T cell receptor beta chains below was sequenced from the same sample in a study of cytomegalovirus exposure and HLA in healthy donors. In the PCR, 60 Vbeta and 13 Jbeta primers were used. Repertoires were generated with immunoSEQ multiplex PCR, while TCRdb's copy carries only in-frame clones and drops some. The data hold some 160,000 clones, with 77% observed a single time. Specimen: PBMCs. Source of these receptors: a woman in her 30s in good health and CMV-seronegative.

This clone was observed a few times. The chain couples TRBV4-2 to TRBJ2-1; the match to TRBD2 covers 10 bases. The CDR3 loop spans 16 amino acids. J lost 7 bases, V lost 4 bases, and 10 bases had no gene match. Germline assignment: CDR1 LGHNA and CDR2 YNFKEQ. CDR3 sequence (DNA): TGTGCCAGCAGCCCCTCGGGGCTAGCGGGAGCTAATGAGCAGTTCTTC. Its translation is CASSPSGLAGANEQFF.

The CDR3 bases are TGTGCCAGCAGCCAGCCCCGGCAGGGGAGCAACGAGCAGTACTTC. It codes for CASSQPRQGSNEQYF. V is TRBV4-2 and J is TRBJ2-7; possibly TRBD1 for D (6 bases). Germline CDR1 LGHNA, CDR2 YNFKEQ. V was shortened by 3 bases and J by 5 bases, with 17 bases between the two germline ends. The CDR3 runs to 15 residues.

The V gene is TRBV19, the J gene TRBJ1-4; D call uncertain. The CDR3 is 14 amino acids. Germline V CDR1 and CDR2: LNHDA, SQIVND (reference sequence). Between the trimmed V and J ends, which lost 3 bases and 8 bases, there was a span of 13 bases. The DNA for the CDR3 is TGTGCCAGTAGTATCGACTTCTCTCGGGAAAAACTGTTTTTT. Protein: CASSIDFSREKLFF.

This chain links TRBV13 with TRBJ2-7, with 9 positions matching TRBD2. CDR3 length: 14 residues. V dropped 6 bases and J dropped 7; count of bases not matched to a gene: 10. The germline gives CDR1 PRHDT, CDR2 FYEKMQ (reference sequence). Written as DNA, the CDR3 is TGTGCCAGCAGGGCGCGGGGGGGCCGGAGAGAGCAGTACTTC. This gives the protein CASRARGGRREQYF.

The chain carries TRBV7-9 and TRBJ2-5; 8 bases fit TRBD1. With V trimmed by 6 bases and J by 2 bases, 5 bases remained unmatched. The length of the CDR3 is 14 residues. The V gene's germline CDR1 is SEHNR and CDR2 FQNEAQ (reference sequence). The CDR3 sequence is CASSWDRTQETQYF. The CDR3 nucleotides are TGTGCCAGCAGTTGGGACAGGACACAAGAGACCCAGTACTTC.

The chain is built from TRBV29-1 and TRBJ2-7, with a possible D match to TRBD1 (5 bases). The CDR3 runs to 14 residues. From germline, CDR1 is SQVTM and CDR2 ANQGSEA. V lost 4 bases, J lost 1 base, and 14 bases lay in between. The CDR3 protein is CSVVDPGHSYEQYF. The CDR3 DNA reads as TGCAGCGTTGTAGATCCAGGGCATTCCTACGAGCAGTACTTC.

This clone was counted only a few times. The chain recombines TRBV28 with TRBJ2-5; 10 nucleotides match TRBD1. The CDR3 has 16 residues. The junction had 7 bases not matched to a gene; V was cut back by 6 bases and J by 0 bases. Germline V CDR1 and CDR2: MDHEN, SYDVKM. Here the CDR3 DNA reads TGTGCCAGCAGATATCGGACAGGGGGGTACCAAGAGACCCAGTACTTC. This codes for CASRYRTGGYQETQYF.

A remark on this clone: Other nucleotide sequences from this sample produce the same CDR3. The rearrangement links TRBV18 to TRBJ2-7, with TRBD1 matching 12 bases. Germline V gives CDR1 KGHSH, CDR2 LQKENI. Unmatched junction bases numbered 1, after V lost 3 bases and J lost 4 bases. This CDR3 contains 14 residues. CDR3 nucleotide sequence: TGTGCCAGCTCACCGGGACAGGGGGCGTACGAGCAGTACTTC. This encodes CASSPGQGAYEQYF.

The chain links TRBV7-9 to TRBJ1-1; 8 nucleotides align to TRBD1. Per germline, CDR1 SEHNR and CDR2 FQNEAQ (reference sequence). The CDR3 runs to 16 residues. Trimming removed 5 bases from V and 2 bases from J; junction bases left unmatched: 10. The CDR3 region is CASSPDRGKFNTEAFF. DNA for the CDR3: TGTGCCAGCAGCCCCGACAGGGGCAAATTCAACACTGAAGCTTTCTTT. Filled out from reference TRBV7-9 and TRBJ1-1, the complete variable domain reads DTGVSQNPRHKITKRGQNVTFRCDPISEHNRLYWYRQTLGQGPEFLTYFQNEAQLEKSRLLSDRFSAERPKGSFSTLEIQRTEQGDSAMYLCASSPDRGKFNTEAFFGQGTRLTVV.

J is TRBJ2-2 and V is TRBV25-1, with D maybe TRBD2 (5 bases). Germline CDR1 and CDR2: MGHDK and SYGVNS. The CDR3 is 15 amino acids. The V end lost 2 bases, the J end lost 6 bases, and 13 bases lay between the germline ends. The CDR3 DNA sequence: TGTGCCAGCAGTGAAGTTAAACTAGTCCCCGGGGAGCTGTTTTTT. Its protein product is CASSEVKLVPGELFF.

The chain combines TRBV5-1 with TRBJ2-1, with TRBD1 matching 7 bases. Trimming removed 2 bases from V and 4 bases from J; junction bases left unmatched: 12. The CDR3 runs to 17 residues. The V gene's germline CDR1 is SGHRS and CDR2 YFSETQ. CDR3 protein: CASSLRPGTEGYNEQFF. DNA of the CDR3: TGCGCCAGCAGCTTACGCCCCGGGACAGAAGGTTACAATGAGCAGTTCTTC.

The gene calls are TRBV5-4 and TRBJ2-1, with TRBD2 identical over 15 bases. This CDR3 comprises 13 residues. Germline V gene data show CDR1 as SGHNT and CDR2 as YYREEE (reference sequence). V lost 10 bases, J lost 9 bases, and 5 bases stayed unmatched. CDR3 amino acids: CAGGLAGGPEQFF. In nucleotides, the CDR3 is TGTGCCGGCGGACTAGCGGGAGGGCCTGAGCAGTTCTTC. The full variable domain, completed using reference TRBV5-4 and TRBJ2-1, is ETGVTQSPTHLIKTRGQQVTLRCSSQSGHNTVSWYQQALGQGPQFIFQYYREEENGRGNFPPRFSGLQFPNYSSELNVNALELDDSALYLCAGGLAGGPEQFFGPGTRLTVL.

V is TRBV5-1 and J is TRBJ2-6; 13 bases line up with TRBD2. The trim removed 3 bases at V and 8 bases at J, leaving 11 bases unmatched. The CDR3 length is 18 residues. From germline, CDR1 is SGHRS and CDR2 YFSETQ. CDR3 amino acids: CASSSSTSGGLSTNVLTF. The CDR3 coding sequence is TGCGCCAGCAGCTCATCGACTAGCGGGGGGCTTTCTACCAACGTCCTGACTTTC.

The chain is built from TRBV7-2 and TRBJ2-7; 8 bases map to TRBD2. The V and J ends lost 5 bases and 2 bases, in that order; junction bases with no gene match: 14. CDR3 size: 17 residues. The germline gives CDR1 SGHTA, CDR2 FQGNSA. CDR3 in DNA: TGTGCCAGCAGCCGCGGAACCGGGACTAGTGCTACCTACGAGCAGTACTTC. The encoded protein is CASSRGTGTSATYEQYF.

CDR3: CASSVTGDQPQHF. CDR3 sequence (DNA): TGTGCCAGCAGCGTCACAGGGGATCAGCCCCAGCATTTT. V gene TRBV7-9 combines with J gene TRBJ1-5, with 7 bases identical to TRBD1. The CDR3 totals 13 residues. Germline CDR1 SEHNR, CDR2 FQNEAQ (reference sequence). Trimming cost V 5 bases and J 5 bases; bases outside gene matches: 3.